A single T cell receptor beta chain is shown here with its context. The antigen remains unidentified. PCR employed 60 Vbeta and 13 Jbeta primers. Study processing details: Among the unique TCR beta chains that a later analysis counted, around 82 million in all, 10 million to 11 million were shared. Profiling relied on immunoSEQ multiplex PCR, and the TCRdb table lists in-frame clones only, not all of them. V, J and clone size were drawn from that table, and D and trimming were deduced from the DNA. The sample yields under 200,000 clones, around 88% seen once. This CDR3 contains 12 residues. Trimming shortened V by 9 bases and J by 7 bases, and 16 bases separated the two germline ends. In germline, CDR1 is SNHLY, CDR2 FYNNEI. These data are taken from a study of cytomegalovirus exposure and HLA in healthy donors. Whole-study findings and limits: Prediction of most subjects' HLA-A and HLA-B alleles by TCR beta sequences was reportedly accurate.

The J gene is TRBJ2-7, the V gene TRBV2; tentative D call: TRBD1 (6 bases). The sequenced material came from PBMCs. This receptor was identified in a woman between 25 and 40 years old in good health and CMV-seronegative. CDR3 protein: CASNQGTEEQYF. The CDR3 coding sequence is TGTGCCAGTAACCAGGGGACGGAGGAGCAGTACTTC.